This T cell receptor (beta chain) was sequenced in a study of human T cells and chemical hapten exposure (dated by TCRdb to 2020 to 2023). Regarding the study in general: For sensitization, 2% DPC in acetone was applied to a roughly 2 cm by roughly 2 cm area of upper inner arm skin. Patients additionally received weekly therapeutic DPC doses to the scalp throughout the roughly 25-week study period. Patch testing was done on the upper back using Finn chambers containing 0.01% DPC, and results were scored after 6 days according to International Contact Dermatitis Research Group standards. Alopecia areata with under or over 50% scalp involvement, alopecia totalis and alopecia universalis were represented in the patient cohort, which was mostly female. Libraries were combined into a pool for sequencing, and differences in TCR yield between samples came mainly from small differences in library volumes within the pool. Peripheral blood TCR repertoire changes were tracked in vivo in alopecia patients during primary and secondary sensitization to the hapten diphenylcyclopropenone (DPC). Blood samples were taken from patients before sensitization (week 0) and at 2, 6 and about 24 weeks after DPC sensitization. Twenty-nine alopecia patients gave blood for TCR sequencing at one to four time points (pre-sensitization, 2, 6 and 24 weeks). Paper-wide results and their limitations: Significantly more large CDR3 similarity clusters were formed by expanded TCRs than by pre-sensitization or healthy control sets, consistent with antigen-driven responses. After repeated subsampling, the strength of the expansion versus patch-test correlation and the threshold at which it became significant changed. All patients had alopecia, a presumed autoimmune disease, so their immune response might differ from that of healthy individuals. Patch test score correlated positively with the number of PT1 expanded TCRs, reaching significance at thresholds 8, 16 and 32 but not at 4. The number of TCRs above 1 in 1000 frequency did not change with DPC sensitization; there was no evidence of global repertoire structure alterations.

Based on the germline V gene, the CDR1 and CDR2 sequences are LGHNA and YSLEER. V and J are truncated by 0 bases and 7 bases respectively, leaving an intervening sequence of 16 bases. Including cysteine and phenylalanine, the CDR3 has 16 amino acids. Only CDR3 DNA is held: 48 bases, read in frame from base 1. Libraries were constructed by RACE. TCRdb names NextSeq 500 as the instrument used. During library preparation, unique molecular identifiers were attached to individual cDNA molecules so that TCRs could be counted quantitatively and reproducibly. Both TCR alpha and TCR beta chains were sequenced from each blood RNA sample. Processing in the source paper ran as follows. The median number of TCRs per sample was 95,638, ranging from about 20,000 to 690,600. V, J and CDR3 annotation of the TCR reads was carried out using the Decombinator software suite. For the PS versus PT1 abundance plots, all samples were subsampled to the same number of TCRs (28,000). Expanded TCRs were defined as absent before sensitization and observed at least eight times at the 2-week time point. The public reads were reanalyzed by TCRdb: fastp trimming at Q25, MiXCR alignment, in-frame beta chains only. Each record represents a unique CDR3 protein, reported with the most common genes and DNA among its rows. The V and J calls shown here were made by TCRdb, not taken from the authors' results. Recorded for this sample are 150,000 to 200,000 distinct CDR3 sequences; more than 14% of them occurred a single time. The ten top clones hold around 1.7% of the sample.

In light of the paper, this sample's time point label describes: patch test 1, 2 weeks after DPC sensitization. Taken with the paper, the label for treatment or condition translates to: therapeutic diphenylcyclopropenone sensitization with weekly scalp DPC. At every patch-test visit, the blood draw took place before the patch test was put on. Patients were considered eligible if aged 18 to 70, diagnosed with alopecia and deemed suitable for DPC therapy, and patients were excluded if pregnant. Total RNA was extracted from unfractionated whole blood collected in Tempus Blood RNA tubes. Of note for this clonotype: Its antigen specificity is not known. No base quality information exists; no much larger clone differs at one position.

This sequence was found in a woman in her twenties or thirties with alopecia areata. Some clones in this sample may be carry-over from other donors' samples. The material sequenced was whole blood, taken in connection with sensitization to the hapten diphenylcyclopropenone (DPC). The V and J genes are TRBV4-3 and TRBJ2-1, with the D gene possibly TRBD1 or TRBD2, each one fitting 5 bases. The DNA sequence follows: TGCGCCAGCAGCCAAGAAGAGGGGTTGAAGAAAAATGAGCAGTTCTTC. Translated, this is CASSQEEGLKKNEQFF.